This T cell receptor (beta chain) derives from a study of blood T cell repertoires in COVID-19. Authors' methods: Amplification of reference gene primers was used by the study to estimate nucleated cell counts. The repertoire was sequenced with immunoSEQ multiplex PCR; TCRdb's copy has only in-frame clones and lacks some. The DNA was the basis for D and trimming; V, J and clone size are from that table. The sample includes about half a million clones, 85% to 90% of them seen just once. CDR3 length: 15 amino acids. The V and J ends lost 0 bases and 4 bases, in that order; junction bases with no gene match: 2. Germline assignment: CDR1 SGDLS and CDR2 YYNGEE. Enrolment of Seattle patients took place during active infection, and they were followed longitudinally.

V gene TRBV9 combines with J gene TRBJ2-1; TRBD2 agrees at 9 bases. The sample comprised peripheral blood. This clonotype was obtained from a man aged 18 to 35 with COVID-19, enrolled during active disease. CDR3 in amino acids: CASSVGTSVYNEQFF. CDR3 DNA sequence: TGTGCCAGCAGCGTAGGGACTAGCGTTTACAATGAGCAGTTCTTC.